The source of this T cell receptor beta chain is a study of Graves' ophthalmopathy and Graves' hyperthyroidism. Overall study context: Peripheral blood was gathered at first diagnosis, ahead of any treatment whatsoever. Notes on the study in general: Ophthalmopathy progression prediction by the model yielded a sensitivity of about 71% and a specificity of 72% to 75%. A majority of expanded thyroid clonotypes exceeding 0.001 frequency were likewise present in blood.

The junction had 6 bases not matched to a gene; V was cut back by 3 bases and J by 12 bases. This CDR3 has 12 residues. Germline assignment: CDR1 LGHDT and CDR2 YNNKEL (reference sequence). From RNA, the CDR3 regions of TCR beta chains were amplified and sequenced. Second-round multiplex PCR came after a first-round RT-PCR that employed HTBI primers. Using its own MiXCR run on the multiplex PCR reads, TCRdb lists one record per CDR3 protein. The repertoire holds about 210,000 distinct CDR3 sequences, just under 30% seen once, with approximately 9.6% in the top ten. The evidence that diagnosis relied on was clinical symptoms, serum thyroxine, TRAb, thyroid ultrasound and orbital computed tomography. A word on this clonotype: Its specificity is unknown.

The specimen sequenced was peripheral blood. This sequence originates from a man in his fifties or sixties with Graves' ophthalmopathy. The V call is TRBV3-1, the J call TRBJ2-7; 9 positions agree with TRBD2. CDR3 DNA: TGTGCCAGCAGCCAGCTAGCGGGGCACCCGTACTTC. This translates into CASSQLAGHPYF.